These 25 T cell receptor beta chains were all obtained from the same sample, sequenced in a study of Ad26.COV2.S vaccination and SARS-CoV-2 variants. Described treatment: approximately 18 received Ad26.COV2.S at low or high dose, single or two shots; 5 received placebo; per-sample allocation not given. The investigators took samples on day 63 after the first vaccine or placebo injection. Repertoires were generated with immunoSEQ multiplex PCR, while TCRdb's copy carries only in-frame clones and drops some. In the table there are 400,000 to 500,000 clones, about 88% of which are singletons. The sample was peripheral blood, taken in a trial of Ad26.COV2.S vaccine versus placebo. These receptors were collected from a person between 18 and 65 years old who received the Ad26.COV2.S COVID-19 vaccine or a placebo.

The chain is built from TRBV10-3 and TRBJ2-1, with TRBD1 matching over 8 bases. The V segment lost 5 bases and the J segment 3 bases; nucleotides outside the gene matches: 3. Per the germline V gene, CDR1 is ENHRY and CDR2 is SYGVKD. The CDR3 extends over 14 amino acids. The chain's CDR3 is CAISPTGGYNEQFF. The CDR3 region has the DNA TGTGCCATCAGTCCTACAGGGGGCTACAATGAGCAGTTCTTC.

This chain links TRBV6-4 with TRBJ1-5; D not resolved. Trimming took off 9 bases at V and 10 bases at J, with 7 bases between the two ends. The CDR3 extends over 9 amino acids. Germline V gene sequence: CDR1 MRHNA, CDR2 SNTAGT. This CDR3 is CARLKPQHF. Here the CDR3 DNA reads TGTGCCAGGTTAAAACCCCAGCATTTT.

The chain links TRBV29-1 to TRBJ1-4, with 7 bases matching TRBD1. In germline, CDR1 is SQVTM, CDR2 ANQGSEA. Trimming removed 6 bases from V and 3 bases from J; junction bases left unmatched: 4. This CDR3 has 13 residues. CDR3 residues: CSVKTGPNEKLFF. The CDR3 bases are TGCAGCGTGAAGACAGGGCCTAATGAAAAACTGTTTTTT.

This chain connects TRBV4-3 to TRBJ2-2, with a possible D match to TRBD1 (5 bases). CDR1 is LGHNA and CDR2 is YSLEER in the germline V gene. The V end lost 1 base, the J end lost 4 bases, and 10 bases lay between the germline ends. CDR3 length equals 15 residues. CDR3 sequence reads: CASSQGGPGTGELFF. For the CDR3, the DNA is TGCGCCAGCAGCCAAGGGGGCCCAGGCACCGGGGAGCTGTTTTTT.

The V and J genes are TRBV5-4 and TRBJ2-3; the D gene is possibly TRBD2 (7 bases). The CDR3 sequence is 15 residues long. V was trimmed by 3 bases and J by 2 bases, leaving 13 bases between them. Per the germline V gene, CDR1 is SGHNT and CDR2 is YYREEE (reference sequence). CDR3 bases: TGTGCCAGCAGCTGGGGGGGCCGGAACACAGATACGCAGTATTTT. Its translation is CASSWGGRNTDTQYF.

J is TRBJ2-7 and V is TRBV5-1; 8 bases fit TRBD2. The CDR3 has 15 residues. The V gene end was trimmed by 4 bases and the J gene end by 2 bases; junction bases not matched to a gene: 8. Germline CDR1 and CDR2: SGHRS and YFSETQ. This CDR3 is CASSESAGAAYEQYF. The CDR3 DNA reads TGCGCCAGCAGCGAGTCAGCGGGGGCCGCCTACGAGCAGTACTTC.

V and J are TRBV18 and TRBJ1-1, with D possibly TRBD1 on 5 matching bases. Germline V gene data show CDR1 as KGHSH and CDR2 as LQKENI. The CDR3 has 13 residues. Trimming stripped 8 bases from V and 1 base from J, with 11 bases between. The DNA of the CDR3 is TGTGCCAGCGGATTTCAGGGGAACACTGAAGCTTTCTTT. Residues: CASGFQGNTEAFF.

With respect to this clone: Other nucleotide sequences in the sample specify the same CDR3. The CDR3 coding sequence is TGTGCCAGCAGCGTTAGCGGGAGGGAGACCCAGTACTTC. Translated, it gives CASSVSGRETQYF. This chain connects TRBV9 to TRBJ2-5; 10 positions match TRBD2. This CDR3 is built from 13 residues. Germline-derived CDR1 and CDR2 are SGDLS and YYNGEE. V shed 2 bases, J shed 5 bases, and the junction held 0 bases outside the gene matches.

V usage is TRBV27 and J usage is TRBJ1-2; 8 bases align to TRBD1. This CDR3 is built from 14 residues. V gave up 6 bases and J gave up 8 bases; unmatched junction bases: 11. The germline CDR1 and CDR2 sequences are MNHEY and SMNVEV (reference sequence). CDR3 in DNA: TGTGCCAGCAGCGAAGGACAGGGTCGACTCGGCTACACCTTC. Translating gives CASSEGQGRLGYTF.

The chain joins TRBV7-2 to TRBJ1-5; a possible D gene is TRBD1 (6 bases). This CDR3 is built from 14 residues. Per the germline V gene, CDR1 is SGHTA and CDR2 is FQGNSA. V was shortened by 5 bases and J by 6 bases, with 14 bases between the two germline ends. CDR3 DNA sequence: TGTGCCAGCAGCCAGGGGCCCCATCGTCAGCCCCAGCATTTT. It is translated as CASSQGPHRQPQHF.

This clone was detected once. J is TRBJ1-4 and V is TRBV7-9; perhaps TRBD1 as D (5 bases). CDR3 size: 14 residues. CDR1 is SEHNR, CDR2 FQNEAQ, per germline (reference sequence). The V and J ends lost 5 bases and 7 bases respectively, with 14 bases between them. Here the CDR3 reads CASSLAGTAEKLFF. The CDR3 nucleotides are TGTGCCAGCAGCCTCGCCGGGACTGCTGAAAAACTGTTTTTT.

The rearrangement links TRBV19 to TRBJ2-1, with 11 bases matching TRBD2. CDR3 length equals 16 residues. With 2 bases clipped from V and 8 bases from J, the junction kept 8 bases outside the gene matches. Germline CDR1 reads LNHDA; CDR2 reads SQIVND (reference sequence). The CDR3 here is CASSIWASGGRDEQFF. The DNA of the CDR3 is TGTGCCAGTAGTATATGGGCTAGCGGGGGGCGGGATGAGCAGTTCTTC.

The CDR3 nucleotides read TGTGCCAGCAGTTCCTGGGACAGGGTAGGGGAAAAACTGTTTTTT. Protein product: CASSSWDRVGEKLFF. The genes are TRBV27 and TRBJ1-4; 9 bases agree with TRBD1. The germline gives CDR1 MNHEY, CDR2 SMNVEV (reference sequence). Trimming took 4 bases from V and 8 from J; bases not matched to a gene: 8. CDR3 size: 15 residues.

The rearrangement uses TRBV7-2 and TRBJ2-5, with D unclear. CDR3 size: 15 residues. V was clipped by 2 bases and J by 4 bases, with 14 bases between them. Germline CDR1 is SGHTA and CDR2 is FQGNSA. The CDR3 sequence is CASSLPGLRGETQYF. The CDR3 nucleotides are TGTGCCAGCAGCTTACCAGGCCTCCGTGGAGAGACCCAGTACTTC.

The chain is built from TRBV7-3 and TRBJ2-2; no clear D gene. Trimming stripped 5 bases from V and 4 bases from J, with 8 bases between. There are 13 residues in the CDR3. Germline V gene sequence: CDR1 SGHTA, CDR2 FQGTGA. The CDR3 DNA is TGTGCCAGCAGCCCCCCAGTCACCGGGGAGCTGTTTTTT. The encoded protein is CASSPPVTGELFF.

As to this clone: A junction boundary mismatches the germline segment, possibly from a read error. The rearrangement joins TRBV7-3 to TRBJ2-1, with 8 bases matching TRBD2. Germline V lookup: CDR1 SGHTA, CDR2 FQGTGA. The CDR3 extends over 18 amino acids. The CDR3 here is CASSLRAGGRGSYNEQFF. For the CDR3, the DNA is TGCGCCAGCAGCTTAAGGGCGGGGGGCCGAGGCTCCTACAATGAGCAGTTCTTC.

J is TRBJ1-1 and V is TRBV5-1; D remains unclear. The CDR3 runs 14 residues. Germline V gene data show CDR1 as SGHRS and CDR2 as YFSETQ. Between the trimmed V and J ends, which lost 0 bases and 6 bases, there was a span of 12 bases. The CDR3 protein is CASSLGVPNAEAFF. The DNA for the CDR3 is TGCGCCAGCAGCTTGGGGGTCCCTAATGCTGAAGCTTTCTTT.

This clone was observed a single time. The chain has TRBV27 and TRBJ2-3, with D possibly matching TRBD2 (5 bases). Germline V gene sequence: CDR1 MNHEY, CDR2 SMNVEV (reference sequence). V gave up 2 bases and J gave up 4 bases, with 16 bases separating them. CDR3 length equals 16 residues. CDR3 residues: CASSLGVTRIADTQYF. Written as DNA, the CDR3 is TGTGCCAGCAGTTTAGGGGTTACTAGGATCGCAGATACGCAGTATTTT.

This chain connects TRBV14 to TRBJ2-6; no firm D call. The CDR3 length is 16 residues. Trimming shortened V by 3 bases and J by 0 bases, and 9 bases separated the two germline ends. Germline V gene sequence: CDR1 SGHDN, CDR2 FVKESK. CDR3 sequence: CASSQAKSSGANVLTF. The CDR3 region has the DNA TGTGCCAGCAGCCAGGCTAAGAGCTCTGGGGCCAACGTCCTGACTTTC.

This chain joins TRBV12-5 and TRBJ1-5, with a possible D match to TRBD1 (5 bases). Germline values: CDR1 LGHNT, CDR2 FRNRAP. This CDR3 contains 17 residues. Trimming stripped 3 bases from V and 0 bases from J, with 15 bases between. The CDR3 is CASGLGTERSSNQPQHF. CDR3 sequence (DNA): TGTGCTAGTGGTTTAGGGACGGAGAGGTCTAGCAATCAGCCCCAGCATTTT.

The rearrangement joins TRBV7-2 to TRBJ1-2, with a weak D call TRBD1 (6 bases). The CDR3 sequence is 16 residues long. V lost 5 bases and J 0 bases, leaving 16 bases between the germline ends. Germline lookup yields CDR1 SGHTA and CDR2 FQGNSA. CDR3 sequence reads: CASSVRQVITNYGYTF. The CDR3 DNA is TGTGCCAGCAGCGTACGACAGGTGATAACTAACTATGGCTACACCTTC.

This chain joins TRBV14 and TRBJ1-3; D is undetermined. CDR1 is SGHDN, CDR2 FVKESK, per germline. Between the trimmed V and J ends, which lost 3 bases and 8 bases, there was a span of 14 bases. The CDR3 sequence is 14 residues long. CDR3 region: CASSQAGRGYTIYF. Here the CDR3 DNA reads TGTGCCAGCAGCCAGGCCGGTCGAGGGTACACCATATATTTT.

The chain couples TRBV7-8 to TRBJ2-1; TRBD2 aligns across 8 bases. This CDR3 has 20 amino acids. Germline assignment: CDR1 SGHVS and CDR2 FQNEAQ. The junction had 17 bases not matched to a gene; V was cut back by 4 bases and J by 0 bases. CDR3 bases: TGTGCCAGCAGCTCCCCGCCCCCTGCGGGGGGCTCTAGCTCCTACAATGAGCAGTTCTTC. Encoded protein: CASSSPPPAGGSSSYNEQFF. Full variable domain (remainder filled in from reference TRBV7-8 and TRBJ2-1): GAGVSQSPRYKVAKRGQDVALRCDPISGHVSLFWYQQALGQGPEFLTYFQNEAQLDKSGLPSDRFFAERPEGSVSTLKIQRTQQEDSAVYLCASSSPPPAGGSSSYNEQFFGPGTRLTVL.

This chain links TRBV6-2 or TRBV6-3 with TRBJ2-7, with 9 bases lining up with TRBD1. With 4 bases clipped from V and 0 bases from J, the junction kept 4 bases outside the gene matches. This CDR3 spans 15 amino acids. CDR1 and CDR2 from the germline V gene are MNHEY and SVGEGT. The CDR3 nucleotides read TGTGCCAGCAGTTGGACAGGGGACTTCTCCTACGAGCAGTACTTC. This gives the protein CASSWTGDFSYEQYF.

The gene calls are TRBV2 and TRBJ1-2, with D unresolved. The CDR3 consists of 14 residues. Germline V CDR1 and CDR2: SNHLY, FYNNEI. With 6 bases removed from V and 6 bases from J, the gap between germline ends came to 17 bases. As DNA, the CDR3 is TGTGCCAGCAGGGAACGTACCGGGGTGGATGGCTACACCTTC. Translating it yields CASRERTGVDGYTF. Based on the CDR3 plus reference TRBV2 and TRBJ1-2, the full variable domain is EPEVTQTPSHQVTQMGQEVILRCVPISNHLYFYWYRQILGQKVEFLVSFYNNEISEKSEIFDDQFSVERPDGSNFTLKIRSTKLEDSAMYFCASRERTGVDGYTFGSGTRLTVV.